This T cell receptor beta chain was identified in a study of T-cell reconstitution after alpha-beta-depleted transplantation in children. Trimming removed 1 base from V and 3 bases from J, with 7 bases in between. The CDR3 covers 13 residues. Per the germline V gene, CDR1 is SGHTA and CDR2 is FQGTGA. Study results and limitations: At one year after transplant, newly produced T cells mostly accounted for T-cell counts and diversity. Several hundred graft clones that had expanded were reportedly the source of alpha-beta T cells about two months after transplant. Surviving recipient cells, namely T cells and thymic progenitors, were the source of high day-60 TCRbeta diversity in some patients.

Researchers prepared the TCRbeta library using unique molecular identifiers, the study reports. TCRdb passed the PCR reads through MiXCR, listing each CDR3 protein once. The table records more than 120,000 distinct CDR3 sequences, 8.5% to 10% of them present only once. Comments on this clonotype: Its antigen is as yet unknown.

The receptor's source is a female patient aged 2-9 years who had a stem cell transplant for congenital amegakaryocytic thrombocytopenia, so the T cells may come from the graft donor. Source: PBMCs, mostly from graft donor cells, taken 180 days after TCRalphabeta/CD19-depleted stem cell transplant. This chain uses TRBV7-3 with TRBJ2-7; no clear D. The CDR3 loop is CASSLRPNYEQYF. The CDR3 DNA follows: TGTGCCAGCAGCTTAAGACCCAACTACGAGCAGTACTTC.